The subject of this entry is one TCR beta chain. It has no known antigen specificity. No base-level quality is on record; no much larger clone is a single base apart. V and J lose 5 bases and 9 bases, and a span of 11 bases separates them. Its CDR3 holds 12 amino acids, cysteine through phenylalanine. Only the CDR3 portion is preserved as DNA: 36 bases, with reading frame beginning at the first base. The germline V gene provides CDR1 KGHSH and CDR2 LQKENI. The source of the sample is a study of regulatory T cells (dated by TCRdb to the late 2010s). Describing the broader study: T-cell receptor beta repertoires of sorted regulatory, conventional CD4+ and CD8+ T cells were compared between CD3G-deficient patients and healthy controls. General study outcomes and caveats: Hydrophobic residues at CDR3 positions 6 and 7 were enriched in conventional CD4+ T cells from CD3G-deficient patients, which suggests more self-reactive specificities. Repertoires from patients had restricted unique TRB V-J pairs and skewed V and J gene usage, with the strongest effect in regulatory T cells.

Evidence of autoimmunity was present in all CD3G-deficient patients, and the autoimmunity was more severe in two of the patients. At the time of testing, the patients were between 2 and 39 years old, and their CD4+ and CD8+ T cells had reduced naive proportions and increased memory proportions. CD4+ cells were FACS-sorted into CD25-high CD127-low regulatory T cells and CD25-low CD127-high conventional CD4+ T cells. About 6 individuals with CD3G deficiency made up the patient group. Patient samples and clinical data came from an international physician network spanning the United States, Europe and Asia. Peripheral blood mononuclear cells were isolated by Ficoll density separation. For the multiplex PCR, 52 forward TRBV primers and 13 reverse TRBJ primers were used, and amplification bias was corrected with both assay-based and computational methods. Within the immunoSEQ assay, multiplex PCR amplified rearranged TRB loci from genomic DNA. Sequencing of the TRB amplicons was done on an Illumina HiSeq platform. Per the original workflow: Raw sequences were error-filtered and aligned to reference gene sequences by custom algorithms, then analyzed with the immunoSEQ online tools. Frequencies of productive and nonproductive TRB rearrangements were assessed among unique sequences as well as among total sequences. Assessment of potential self-reactivity relied on the hydrophobicity of positions 6 and 7 in the TRB CDR3, along with their amino acid composition. Prism software was used to run t tests, Mann-Whitney tests or two-way ANOVA for comparisons between groups. TCRdb carries this immuneACCESS record with in-frame sequences only. Its versions omit some clonotypes, under half of them owing to an unresolved V gene in the studies checked, with the rest unexplained. The V and J calls and clone size were taken over from that table, and D and trimming were inferred from the DNA. Recorded for this sample are under 35,000 clones; roughly 92% of them occurred a single time. The ten largest account for about 0.96% of the sample.

The TCR sequence derives from a child aged 2-9 years with CD3G deficiency. Sequencing was done on a sample of conventional CD4+ T cells sorted from blood. The rearranged segments are TRBV18 and TRBJ2-4, with the D segment identity uncertain. Read as DNA, the sequence is TGTGCCAGCTCAGAAGGGATAGGCATTCAGTACTTC. Its amino acids are CASSEGIGIQYF.